This T cell receptor beta chain comes out of a study of identical twins. The CDR3 is 16 residues long. J was trimmed by 2 bases and V by 1 base; bases with no gene match: 2. Germline-derived CDR1 and CDR2 are KGHDR and SFDVKD. Broader study findings: Twin-shared out-of-frame alpha sequences showed excess low generation probability.

There are a few counts of this clonotype. No antigen is known for it. cDNA molecules carried unique molecular identifiers, and template switching added a universal primer site. TCRdb re-called the 5' RACE reads with MiXCR, one entry per CDR3 protein. Here the sample spans 1.5 million to 2 million distinct CDR3 sequences, more than 30% being singletons. The sample taken for sequencing was cord blood. The TCR sequence derives from a newborn girl in good health. The V and J genes are TRBV24-1 and TRBJ2-3; 10 bases align to TRBD2. The CDR3 here is CATSDFGTSDTDTQYF. CDR3 nucleotide sequence: TGTGCCACCAGTGATTTCGGGACTAGCGACACAGATACGCAGTATTTT.